One sample yielded the 18 T cell receptor beta chains listed below, sequenced in a study of metastatic and nonmetastatic thyroid tumors. MiXCR reprocessed the PCR reads for TCRdb. There are some 20,000 clones in the sample; approximately 20% occur only once, and about 15% lies in the top ten. All patients were untreated before thyroid surgery. Material: tumor tissue. Receptors were obtained from a female donor with papillary thyroid cancer or a benign thyroid nodule (not recorded which). Some clones in this sample may be carry-over from other donors' samples.

In its sample, this clone was seen many times. V is TRBV28 and J is TRBJ2-7; 9 nucleotides match TRBD2. Trimming at V came to 10 bases and at J to 5 bases, leaving 12 bases not matched to a gene. The CDR3 is 14 residues long. The germline V gene encodes CDR1 MDHEN and CDR2 SYDVKM. The CDR3 sequence is CATVRLAGKHEQYF. The CDR3 bases are TGTGCCACCGTTCGGCTAGCGGGAAAACACGAGCAGTACTTC.

This clone is deemed medium-sized. The chain uses TRBV12-3 or TRBV12-4 and TRBJ1-1, with D uncertain. Trimming took off 3 bases at V and 1 base at J, with 6 bases between the two ends. The CDR3 has 13 amino acids. The CDR3 region is CASSFMPNTEAFF. In DNA form, the CDR3 reads TGTGCCAGCAGTTTTATGCCGAACACTGAAGCTTTCTTT.

In its sample, this clone was seen many times. This same CDR3 is encoded by further DNA sequences in the sample. The chain joins TRBV5-1 to TRBJ1-3; D might be TRBD1 (5 bases). Germline V gene sequence: CDR1 SGHRS, CDR2 YFSETQ. Trimming pared 4 bases from V and 0 bases from J, leaving 11 bases between. This CDR3 has 15 amino acids. The CDR3 loop is CASSLGAPSGNTIYF. CDR3 DNA: TGCGCCAGCAGCCTCGGGGCTCCCTCTGGAAACACCATATATTTT. The full variable domain, its missing parts supplied by reference TRBV5-1 and TRBJ1-3, is KAGVTQTPRYLIKTRGQQVTLSCSPISGHRSVSWYQQTPGQGLQFLFEYFSETQRNKGNFPGRFSGRQFSNSRSEMNVSTLELGDSALYLCASSLGAPSGNTIYFGEGSWLTVV.

In its sample, this clone is medium-sized (0.01 to 0.1%). This rearrangement joins TRBV6-1 to TRBJ2-7; a weak D match, TRBD2 (6 bases). The CDR3 consists of 13 residues. Per the germline V gene, CDR1 is MNHNS and CDR2 is SASEGT. The V end lost 6 bases, the J end lost 2 bases, and 11 bases lay between the germline ends. The CDR3, as DNA: TGTGCCAGCAGACCGGGGACTGCCTACGAGCAGTACTTC. This sequence encodes CASRPGTAYEQYF.

CDR3: CASLTSGRFSYNEQFF. CDR3 sequence (DNA): TGCGCCAGCTTAACTAGCGGGAGGTTTTCCTACAATGAGCAGTTCTTC. J is TRBJ2-1 and V is TRBV5-1; 12 bases match TRBD2. Trimming took 7 bases from V and 1 from J; bases not matched to a gene: 6. The CDR3 runs 16 residues. Per the germline V gene, CDR1 is SGHRS and CDR2 is YFSETQ.

A few counts support this clone. The J gene is TRBJ2-7, the V gene TRBV6-1; 7 bases match TRBD1. Germline-derived CDR1 and CDR2 are MNHNS and SASEGT. V dropped 3 bases and J dropped 5; count of bases not matched to a gene: 7. CDR3 length equals 14 residues. CDR3 sequence: CASSEQGDYDEQYF. CDR3 in DNA: TGTGCCAGCAGTGAGCAGGGGGATTACGACGAGCAGTACTTC.

In its sample, this clone was seen many times. The chain couples TRBV11-2 to TRBJ2-2; D unclear. Trimming removed 2 bases from V and 4 bases from J, with 8 bases in between. CDR1 and CDR2 (germline): SGHAT, FQNNGV. The CDR3 loop spans 14 amino acids. The CDR3 region is CASSLRSSTGELFF. CDR3 in DNA: TGTGCCAGCAGCTTAAGGAGTAGCACCGGGGAGCTGTTTTTT.

A few counts support this clone. The V call is TRBV6-1, the J call TRBJ2-7; 11 bases are shared with TRBD1. V gave up 6 bases and J gave up 4 bases; unmatched junction bases: 8. Germline assignment: CDR1 MNHNS and CDR2 SASEGT. The CDR3 totals 15 residues. The CDR3 loop reads CASSHGTGGKYEQYF. The CDR3 DNA reads as TGTGCCAGCAGCCACGGGACAGGGGGGAAATACGAGCAGTACTTC.

There are many counts of this clone. The chain uses TRBV12-3 or TRBV12-4 and TRBJ1-4; the match to TRBD1 covers 7 bases. J lost 7 bases, V lost 5 bases, and 7 bases had no gene match. This CDR3 spans 14 amino acids. CDR3 region: CASSKDRAVEKLFF. Written as DNA, the CDR3 is TGTGCCAGCAGTAAAGACAGGGCGGTTGAAAAACTGTTTTTT.

The sample holds a few counts of this clone. This chain links TRBV20-1 with TRBJ2-3; D perhaps matches TRBD1 (5 bases). V lost 0 bases and J 6 bases, leaving 13 bases between the germline ends. Per germline, CDR1 DFQATT and CDR2 SNEGSKA (reference sequence). This CDR3 region has 14 residues. The CDR3 sequence: CSARDQGSSDTQYF. CDR3 sequence (DNA): TGCAGTGCTAGAGATCAGGGCAGTTCGGATACGCAGTATTTT.

The V gene is TRBV18, the J gene TRBJ2-1; 9 bases match TRBD2. V shed 6 bases and J 8 bases; nucleotides not matched to a gene: 11. CDR1 is KGHSH and CDR2 is LQKENI in the germline V gene. The CDR3 has 15 residues. CDR3 coding DNA: TGTGCCAGCTCGCGACCTAGCGGGGCCGGCGATGAGCAGTTCTTC. This codes for CASSRPSGAGDEQFF.

This clone was detected ten times or more. The chain carries TRBV6-5 and TRBJ2-7, with D hard to call. The germline gives CDR1 MNHEY, CDR2 SVGAGI. The CDR3 consists of 13 residues. With 0 bases removed from V and 4 bases from J, the gap between germline ends came to 7 bases. The CDR3 protein is CASSYSLGYEQYF. The CDR3 nucleotides are TGTGCCAGCAGTTACTCGTTGGGGTACGAGCAGTACTTC.

The gene calls are TRBV18 and TRBJ2-7; 7 positions agree with TRBD1. J was trimmed by 3 bases and V by 0 bases; bases with no gene match: 8. CDR1 and CDR2 from the germline V gene are KGHSH and LQKENI. The CDR3 loop spans 16 amino acids. CDR3 DNA sequence: TGTGCCAGCTCACCACCGAGCAGGGGGATCGGCTACGAGCAGTACTTC. Translated: CASSPPSRGIGYEQYF.

This clone was seen only once. The genes are TRBV5-1 and TRBJ1-6; the match to TRBD1 covers 8 bases. Per the germline V gene, CDR1 is SGHRS and CDR2 is YFSETQ. The CDR3 runs 15 residues. The V and J ends lost 0 bases and 4 bases, in that order; junction bases with no gene match: 0. The CDR3 spells CASSLDRGYNSPLHF. As DNA, the CDR3 is TGCGCCAGCAGCTTGGACAGGGGGTATAATTCACCCCTCCACTTT. The full variable domain, rest sourced from reference TRBV5-1 and TRBJ1-6, is KAGVTQTPRYLIKTRGQQVTLSCSPISGHRSVSWYQQTPGQGLQFLFEYFSETQRNKGNFPGRFSGRQFSNSRSEMNVSTLELGDSALYLCASSLDRGYNSPLHFGNGTRLTVT.

This clone was seen ten or more times. A much larger clone is a single base away; this may be a read error. The chain combines TRBV19 with TRBJ2-1; the D gene is possibly TRBD2 (5 bases). The CDR3 consists of 15 residues. Germline CDR1 reads LNHDA; CDR2 reads SQIVND (reference sequence). CDR3 amino acids: CVSSSEPSSYNEQFF. In DNA, the CDR3 is TGTGTCAGTAGTAGCGAGCCTAGCTCCTACAATGAGCAGTTCTTC.

This clone was observed many times. The chain couples TRBV5-1 to TRBJ1-4, with D uncertain. Germline assignment: CDR1 SGHRS and CDR2 YFSETQ. V lost 4 bases and J lost 5, with 15 bases in between. The CDR3 loop spans 15 amino acids. The CDR3, as DNA: TGCGCCAGCAGCGTGGCTTCGGGAGGGAATGAAAAACTGTTTTTT. It codes for CASSVASGGNEKLFF.

Many counts were recorded for this clone. V is TRBV3-1 and J is TRBJ2-1; 12 nucleotides agree with TRBD2. The germline V gene encodes CDR1 LGHDT and CDR2 YNNKEL (reference sequence). The junction had 16 bases not matched to a gene; V was cut back by 4 bases and J by 12 bases. CDR3 size: 17 residues. CDR3 coding DNA: TGTGCCAGCAGCCCTGGGGTCGAGACTAGCGGGAGTGGGGGGCAGTTCTTC. It codes for CASSPGVETSGSGGQFF.

The V gene is TRBV5-1, the J gene TRBJ1-5; D not resolved. The germline V gene encodes CDR1 SGHRS and CDR2 YFSETQ. The CDR3 extends over 14 amino acids. V gave up 1 base and J gave up 2 bases, with 7 bases separating them. The CDR3 sequence: CASSLTGGNQPQHF. The CDR3 DNA follows: TGCGCCAGCAGCTTGACTGGGGGCAATCAGCCCCAGCATTTT.